Many counts were recorded for the clone carrying this T cell receptor beta chain. Its matching antigen is unknown. The data are from a study of T cells in Graves' hyperthyroidism and ophthalmopathy. Study-wide findings and caveats: Also found in blood were most expanded thyroid clonotypes above 0.001. In validation, the model predicted ophthalmopathy. These predictions came a median about 6.2 months before onset.

RNA transcripts provided the source from which TCR beta CDR3 regions were amplified. First-round RT-PCR of the TCR CDR3 relied on the HTBI primer set. TCRdb re-analysed the multiplex PCR reads in MiXCR, keeping a single row per CDR3 protein. The table lists 450,000 to 650,000 distinct CDR3 sequences, 13% to 15% of them singletons. The sequence derives from a young woman with Graves' ophthalmopathy. The sample comprised blood.

CDR3 DNA sequence: TGCAGTGCTAGAGATCGGACGGGAAACACTGAAGCTTTCTTT. Translated, it gives CSARDRTGNTEAFF. The genes are TRBV20-1 and TRBJ1-1; D unclear. V shed 0 bases and J shed 2 bases, with 10 bases lying between them. Looked up from germline, CDR1 is DFQATT and CDR2 is SNEGSKA (reference sequence). CDR3 length: 14 amino acids.